The source of this T cell receptor (beta chain) is a study of T cells after yellow fever vaccination. The overall study: Fractions containing few cells were prepared with SMART-Seq v4 Ultra Low Input.

Trimming took 1 base from V and 6 from J, leaving 9 bases between them. The CDR3 is made up of 14 amino acids. Germline CDR1 and CDR2: MGHRA and YSYEKL. This clonotype was observed a handful of times. Each CDR3 protein is one row after TCRdb ran MiXCR on the 5' RACE reads. The sample records about 52,000 distinct CDR3 sequences, less than 8.5% being singletons. The V gene is TRBV4-1, the J gene TRBJ2-2; weak D call: TRBD2 (5 bases). The TCR comes from a man aged 18 to 29 who received the YFV17D yellow fever vaccine. The sequencing here drew on CD8+ T cells not binding an NS4B(214-222) dextramer, sorted from PBMCs, taken around 45 days after the first yellow fever vaccination. The CDR3 DNA is TGCGCCAGCAGCCAAGTGAAGGGAGCCGGGGAGCTGTTTTTT. Translation gives CASSQVKGAGELFF.